The rows below give T cell receptor beta chains drawn from one sample of a study of T cells in Graves' hyperthyroidism and ophthalmopathy. MiXCR was run by TCRdb on the multiplex PCR reads, yielding one entry per CDR3 protein. Seen here are approximately 370,000 distinct CDR3 sequences, about 15% observed once, and the top ten hold around a third. Specimen: blood. All receptors come from a woman aged 30 to 39 with Graves' hyperthyroidism. The CDR3 runs from the conserved cysteine through the conserved F or W. The D gene is left open where the match is weak. Size tells how often a clone was seen (once, few, many) or the class of an expanded clone, and some rows leave it out.

V	size	D	J	CDR3	DNA
TRBV5-1	few	.	TRBJ1-4	CASSLGTYRTNEKLFF	TGCGCCAGCAGCTTGGGGACCTACCGCACTAATGAAAAACTGTTTTTT
TRBV28	many	TRBD2	TRBJ2-3	CASKRAGGVDTQYF	TGTGCCAGCAAACGGGCGGGAGGGGTAGATACGCAGTATTTT
TRBV18	.	TRBD2	TRBJ2-1	CASSPNPSGPNNEQFF	TGTGCCAGCTCACCCAATCCTAGCGGACCTAACAATGAGCAGTTCTTC
TRBV20-1	many	TRBD2	TRBJ2-1	CSAVTSGTTYNEQFF	TGCAGTGCTGTCACTAGCGGGACCACCTACAATGAGCAGTTCTTC
TRBV18	many	.	TRBJ1-1	CASSPGPSGTEAFF	TGTGCCAGCTCACCAGGCCCCTCGGGCACTGAAGCTTTCTTT
TRBV27	few	TRBD2	TRBJ2-1	CASSSHIWLAGHNEQFF	TGTGCCAGCAGTTCCCACATATGGCTAGCGGGACACAATGAGCAGTTCTTC
TRBV6-1	once	.	TRBJ2-3	CASSRQGRDTQYF	TGTGCCAGCAGTCGCCAGGGGAGGGATACGCAGTATTTT
TRBV6-9	.	.	TRBJ2-7	CASSYYDRSFYEQYF	TGTGCCAGCAGTTACTATGACAGGTCTTTTTACGAGCAGTACTTC
TRBV6-1	few	TRBD1	TRBJ2-3	CATVAGTGSPDTQYF	TGTGCCACCGTCGCCGGGACAGGGTCCCCAGATACGCAGTATTTT
TRBV7-8	many	.	TRBJ2-2	CASSAHRVTPNTGELFF	TGTGCCAGCAGCGCCCACAGGGTGACCCCGAACACCGGGGAGCTGTTTTTT
TRBV20-1	few	TRBD1	TRBJ1-6	CSATPGTANSPLHF	TGCAGTGCTACCCCCGGGACAGCCAATTCACCCCTCCACTTT
TRBV7-9	many	.	TRBJ2-1	CASRVAGEQFF	TGTGCCAGCAGGGTAGCAGGCGAGCAGTTCTTC
TRBV28	many	.	TRBJ1-2	CASSRGDHNYGYTF	TGTGCCAGCAGCCGGGGGGACCATAACTATGGCTACACCTTC
TRBV9	many	.	TRBJ2-1	CASSVDGESEQFF	TGTGCCAGCAGCGTAGACGGGGAAAGTGAGCAGTTCTTC
TRBV4-1	few	TRBD2	TRBJ2-1	CASSQALAGGSYNEQFF	TGCGCCAGCAGCCAGGCACTAGCGGGAGGGTCCTACAATGAGCAGTTCTTC
TRBV20-1	many	TRBD2	TRBJ2-1	CSARETSGSYEQFF	TGCAGTGCTAGAGAGACTAGCGGGAGCTATGAGCAGTTCTTC